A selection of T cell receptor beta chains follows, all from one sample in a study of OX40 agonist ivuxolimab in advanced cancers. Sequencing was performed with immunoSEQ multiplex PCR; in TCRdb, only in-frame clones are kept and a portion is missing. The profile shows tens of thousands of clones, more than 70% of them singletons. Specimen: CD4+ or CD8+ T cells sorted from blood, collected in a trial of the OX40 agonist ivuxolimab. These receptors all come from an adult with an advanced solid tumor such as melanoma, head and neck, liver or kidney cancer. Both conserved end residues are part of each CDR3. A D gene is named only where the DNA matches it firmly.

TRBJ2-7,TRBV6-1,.,TGTGCCAGCAGTGGTCGTACCCCCTACGAGCAGTACTTC,CASSGRTPYEQYF
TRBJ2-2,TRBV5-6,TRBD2,TGTGCCAGCAGCCGCACTAGCGGGAGGGCCTGGACCGGGGAGCTGTTTTTT,CASSRTSGRAWTGELFF
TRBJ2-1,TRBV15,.,TGTGCCACCAGCAGAGACCCGAGCAATGAGCAGTTCTTC,CATSRDPSNEQFF
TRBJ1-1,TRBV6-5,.,TGTGCCAGCAGAGACAGTTACACTGAAGCTTTCTTT,CASRDSYTEAFF
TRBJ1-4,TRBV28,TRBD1,TGTGCCAGCAGTCGCCCAGGGGGCAGGAATGAAAAACTGTTTTTT,CASSRPGGRNEKLFF
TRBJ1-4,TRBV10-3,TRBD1,TGTGCCATCAGTGAGGACAGGGGGCGGGTTGAAAAACTGTTTTTT,CAISEDRGRVEKLFF
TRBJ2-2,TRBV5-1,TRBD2,TGCGCCAGCAGCTTCTCCCTACTAGCGGGAGTTACCGGGGAGCTGTTTTTT,CASSFSLLAGVTGELFF
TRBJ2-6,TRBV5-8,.,TGTGCCAGCAGCTTGTTCTCTGGGGCCAACGTCCTGACTTTC,CASSLFSGANVLTF
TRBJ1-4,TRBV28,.,TGTGCCAGCAGCTCATCCGGACGGAGAGGTCGAGCAACTAATGAAAAACTGTTTTTT,CASSSSGRRGRATNEKLFF
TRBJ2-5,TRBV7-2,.,TGTGCCAGCAGCCCTCAAGGGACCCCCCAAGAGACCCAGTACTTC,CASSPQGTPQETQYF
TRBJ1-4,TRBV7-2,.,TGTGCCAGCAGCCCGGGGGCAACTAATGAAAAACTGTTTTTT,CASSPGATNEKLFF
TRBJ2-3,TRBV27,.,TGTGCCAGCAGTTTAACAGGGTCAGATACGCAGTATTTT,CASSLTGSDTQYF
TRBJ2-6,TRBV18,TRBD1,TGTGCCAGCTCACCAAGCCAGACAGGGACCTTTATTGGGGCCAACGTCCTGACTTTC,CASSPSQTGTFIGANVLTF
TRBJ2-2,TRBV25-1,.,TGTGCCAGCAGTGATTATCAGAACACCGGGGAGCTGTTTTTT,CASSDYQNTGELFF
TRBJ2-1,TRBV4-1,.,TGCGCCAGCAGCCAAGATTCAAGCCCCCGAATATGGCATGAGCAGTTCTTC,CASSQDSSPRIWHEQFF
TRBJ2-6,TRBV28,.,TGTGCCAGCAGTTTCGCAGGGTCTGGGGCCAACGTCCTGACTTTC,CASSFAGSGANVLTF
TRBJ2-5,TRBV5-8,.,TGTGCCAGCAGCTTGAGTCTAAAGGGGGTCGTGGGCCAGTACTTC,CASSLSLKGVVGQYF